Reported below is one TCR beta chain. This clone came up many times. Its antigen remains unidentified. The input lacks base qualities; no much larger clone sits a single base away. Whole blood was collected in K2EDTA tubes by collaborating institutions according to the institutions' own protocols. For TCRbeta analysis, collaborator samples were shipped as frozen whole blood, as isolated PBMCs, or as DNA extracted from either sample type. V and J are truncated by 0 bases and 0 bases respectively, leaving an intervening sequence of 12 bases. The CDR3 holds 15 amino acids from the cysteine to the phenylalanine. Only CDR3 DNA remains: 45 bases, in frame from the first base. CDR1 and CDR2 (GTSNPN, SVGIG) derive from the germline V gene (reference sequence). The data were obtained in a study of blood T cell repertoires in COVID-19 (dated by TCRdb to 2020 to 2021). General notes on the study: The collaborator samples originated in the United States, Italy and Spain and spanned the acute and convalescent phases of COVID-19. The material from the prospective study consisted of cDNA or gDNA derived from T cells, B-cell-depleted T cells, or PBMCs. Deeply sampled blood TCRbeta repertoires from subjects exposed to, actively infected with, or recovered from COVID-19 were included in the dataset. The repertoires were released in a freely available public database meant as a resource for research on the immune response to SARS-CoV-2. The samples were drawn from the first 160 participants of the ongoing ImmuneRACE study and from 1,200 or so subjects provided by 6 global collaborators. Sample metadata almost always included a de-identified subject ID, COVID-19 status, age in years and sex. HLA class I and class II types, where available, came from metadata supplied by the sample provider rather than from assay-based typing.

TCRbeta CDR3 regions were amplified from genomic DNA by means of the immunoSEQ Assay, a bias-controlled multiplex PCR. The authors' analysis ran thus. Within the assay, amplification of reference gene primers was used to estimate how many nucleated cells each sample contained. Sequence reads were collapsed and filtered to measure the absolute abundance of every unique TCRbeta CDR3 rearrangement. Productive Simpson clonality was computed per sample as the square root of Simpson's diversity index over productive rearrangements. In its TCRdb copy, this immuneACCESS table keeps in-frame sequences only and misses some clones. Where compared with another copy, unresolved V genes explain less than half of these, and the others have no known cause. The V and J calls and clone size are taken from that table; D and trimming were inferred from the DNA. The sample has more than 250,000 clones on record, around 87% of them singletons. The ten top clones hold 1% of the sample.

Broad study findings and their caveats: Clinical and demographic metadata were provided uncurated, with the amount varying by source and participant.

This sequence was found in a man aged 45-60 years with active or convalescent COVID-19. The sample comprised peripheral blood. The V and J genes are TRBV30 and TRBJ2-7; the D gene is possibly TRBD1, with 6 bases matching. CDR3 region: CAWSVVGRGSYEQYF. The nucleotides are TGTGCCTGGAGTGTCGTGGGCAGGGGCTCCTACGAGCAGTACTTC.